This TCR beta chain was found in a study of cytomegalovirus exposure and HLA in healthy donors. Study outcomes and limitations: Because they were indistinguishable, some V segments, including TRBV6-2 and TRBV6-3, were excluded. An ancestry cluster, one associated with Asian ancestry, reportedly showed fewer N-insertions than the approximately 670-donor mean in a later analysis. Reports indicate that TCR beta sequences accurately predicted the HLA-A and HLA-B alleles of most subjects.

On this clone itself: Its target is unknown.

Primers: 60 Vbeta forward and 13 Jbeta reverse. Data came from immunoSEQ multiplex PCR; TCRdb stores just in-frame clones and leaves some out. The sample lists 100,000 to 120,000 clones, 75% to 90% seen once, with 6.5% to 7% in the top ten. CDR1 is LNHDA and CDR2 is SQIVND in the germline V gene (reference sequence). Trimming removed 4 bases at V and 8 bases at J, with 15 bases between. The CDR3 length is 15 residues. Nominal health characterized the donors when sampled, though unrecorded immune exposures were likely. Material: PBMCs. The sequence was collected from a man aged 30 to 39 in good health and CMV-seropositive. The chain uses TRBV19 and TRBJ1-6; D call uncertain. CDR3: CASSTLPTLDSPLHF. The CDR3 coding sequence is TGTGCCAGTAGTACTTTGCCAACTTTAGATTCACCCCTCCACTTT.